These 17 T cell receptor beta chains originate from one sample sequenced in a study of blood T cells in healthy people across ages. Together with a sample-barcoded 5' primer, a J-beta primer mix was included in a second PCR lasting roughly 7 to 11 cycles. TCRdb redid the calling of the 5' RACE reads with MiXCR, one entry per CDR3 protein. The repertoire holds 750,000 to 850,000 distinct CDR3 sequences, with around 25% as singletons. The same data also went into a second study, on T cells of mothers and their children.

The sequenced sample consisted of blood. These receptors came from a boy between 10 and 17 years old in good health.

The chain carries TRBV7-3 and TRBJ2-7; 7 bases are a match to TRBD2. The V segment lost 2 bases and the J segment 4 bases; nucleotides outside the gene matches: 8. Germline CDR1 and CDR2: SGHTA and FQGTGA. The CDR3 loop spans 15 amino acids. CDR3 sequence: CASSLGGGPQYEQYF. The CDR3 nucleotides are TGTGCCAGCAGCTTAGGGGGAGGGCCTCAGTACGAGCAGTACTTC.

There are a few counts of this clonotype. This chain uses TRBV12-3 or TRBV12-4 with TRBJ2-5, with a possible D match to TRBD2 (6 bases). V lost 8 bases and J lost 2, with 12 bases in between. CDR3 size: 13 residues. CDR3 nucleotide sequence: TGTGCCAGCGGAGGGCTGTGGCAAGAGACCCAGTACTTC. Translating gives CASGGLWQETQYF.

The gene calls are TRBV11-2 and TRBJ2-2; 12 nucleotides match TRBD2. V gave up 4 bases and J gave up 5 bases; unmatched junction bases: 5. Germline V gene lookup returns CDR1 SGHAT and CDR2 FQNNGV. The CDR3 has 16 amino acids. The CDR3 nucleotides read TGTGCCAGCAGCTCCCTAGCGGGAGGGCCAACCGGGGAGCTGTTTTTT. It encodes CASSSLAGGPTGELFF.

In nucleotides, the CDR3 is TGTGCCAGCAGCCAAGCTATGGCCACTGAAGCTTTCTTT. Its protein is CASSQAMATEAFF. The gene calls are TRBV3-1 and TRBJ1-1; no definite D call. The CDR3 has 13 residues. V was pared by 1 base and J by 4 bases, with 7 bases between. Germline V CDR1 and CDR2: LGHDT, YNNKEL (reference sequence).

The genes are TRBV6-2 or TRBV6-3 and TRBJ2-1; D is unclear. Germline CDR1 MNHEY, CDR2 SVGEGT. The ends were cut back, 6 bases at V and 2 bases at J, with 17 bases in the middle. The CDR3 sequence is 16 residues long. The CDR3 region is CASSWSVKSTYNEQFF. CDR3 sequence (DNA): TGTGCCAGCAGCTGGTCGGTCAAATCGACCTACAATGAGCAGTTCTTC.

This clonotype came up many times. The chain is built from TRBV28 and TRBJ2-4; 11 bases line up with TRBD1. Per the germline V gene, CDR1 is MDHEN and CDR2 is SYDVKM. V was clipped by 4 bases and J by 12 bases; unmatched bases: 11. The length of the CDR3 is 15 residues. CDR3 sequence (DNA): TGTGCCAGCAGTTACCGGGACAGGGGGTACGAGAGTCAGTACTTC. As protein: CASSYRDRGYESQYF.

The sample holds a few counts of this clonotype. The chain uses TRBV3-1 and TRBJ1-5; D not resolved. V was trimmed by 0 bases and J by 1 base, leaving 7 bases between them. The CDR3 covers 15 residues. CDR1 and CDR2 from the germline V gene are LGHDT and YNNKEL (reference sequence). In nucleotides, the CDR3 is TGTGCCAGCAGCCAAGAGGTGGGGAGCAATCAGCCCCAGCATTTT. It encodes CASSQEVGSNQPQHF.

This clonotype showed up just a few times. The chain couples TRBV4-1 to TRBJ1-4; weak D call: TRBD1 (5 bases). Germline V gene data show CDR1 as MGHRA and CDR2 as YSYEKL. Trimming stripped 8 bases from V and 5 bases from J, with 18 bases between. CDR3 length: 15 residues. The DNA for the CDR3 is TGCGCCAGCTCGAAAGGGGTGGTCTCCAATGAAAAACTGTTTTTT. Residues: CASSKGVVSNEKLFF.

Only a few counts were recorded for this clonotype. V gene TRBV4-3 combines with J gene TRBJ2-4; 8 bases fit TRBD2. V lost 5 bases and J lost 1; bases outside the gene matches: 4. The CDR3 runs to 15 residues. CDR1 and CDR2 (germline): LGHNA, YSLEER. CDR3 coding DNA: TGCGCCAGCAGCAACATAGCGGGGGCCAAAAACATTCAGTACTTC. Amino acid sequence: CASSNIAGAKNIQYF.

The chain carries TRBV27 and TRBJ1-4; D remains unclear. V was trimmed by 6 bases and J by 4 bases, leaving 15 bases between them. Looked up from germline, CDR1 is MNHEY and CDR2 is SMNVEV (reference sequence). The CDR3 loop spans 15 amino acids. CDR3 sequence reads: CASRTDMGYNEKLFF. Here the CDR3 DNA reads TGTGCCAGCAGAACCGACATGGGTTATAATGAAAAACTGTTTTTT. Supplemented by reference TRBV27 and TRBJ1-4, the full variable domain reads EAQVTQNPRYLITVTGKKLTVTCSQNMNHEYMSWYRQDPGLGLRQIYYSMNVEVTDKGDVPEGYKVSRKEKRNFPLILESPSPNQTSLYFCASRTDMGYNEKLFFGSGTQLSVL.

Note on this clonotype: One junction end disagrees with the germline gene, perhaps due to a read error. This chain joins TRBV7-9 and TRBJ1-1; D is uncertain. The CDR3 has 19 residues. Germline V lookup: CDR1 SEHNR, CDR2 FQNEAQ (reference sequence). The CDR3 here is CASNLRAASWDRANTEAFF. The CDR3 DNA reads as TGTGCCAGCAACTTAAGGGCGGCCTCTTGGGATCGAGCTAACACTGAAGCTTTCTTT.

The chain carries TRBV12-3 or TRBV12-4 and TRBJ1-2; D is possibly TRBD1 (5 bases). The V end lost 5 bases, the J end lost 1 base, and 11 bases lay between the germline ends. CDR3 size: 14 residues. The CDR3 bases are TGTGCCAGCAGTCCCGGAGGACATAACTATGGCTACACCTTC. Translated: CASSPGGHNYGYTF.

This clonotype was seen more than once but under ten times. The V call is TRBV9, the J call TRBJ1-4, with D hard to call. With 0 bases removed from V and 0 bases from J, the gap between germline ends came to 3 bases. The germline gives CDR1 SGDLS, CDR2 YYNGEE. There are 14 residues in the CDR3. For the CDR3, the DNA is TGTGCCAGCAGCGTAGGGTCAACTAATGAAAAACTGTTTTTT. Amino acids: CASSVGSTNEKLFF.

This clonotype has at least ten counts. The CDR3 reads CSARPWGSGITDTQYF. The DNA for the CDR3 is TGCAGTGCTAGGCCCTGGGGGAGCGGGATAACAGATACGCAGTATTTT. J is TRBJ2-3 and V is TRBV20-1; 7 bases line up with TRBD2. V was clipped by 3 bases and J by 3 bases; unmatched bases: 12. The CDR3 is made up of 16 amino acids. The germline V gene encodes CDR1 DFQATT and CDR2 SNEGSKA (reference sequence).

The J gene is TRBJ2-5, the V gene TRBV7-6; 7 bases align to TRBD1. Unmatched junction bases numbered 7, after V lost 6 bases and J lost 3 bases. Germline V gene sequence: CDR1 SGHVS, CDR2 FNYEAQ. This CDR3 is 14 amino acids long. CDR3 sequence reads: CASSPNTGEETQYF. The CDR3 DNA follows: TGTGCCAGCAGTCCTAACACAGGGGAAGAGACCCAGTACTTC.

The rearrangement joins TRBV3-1 to TRBJ2-5, with D maybe TRBD1 (5 bases). TRBJ2-1 matches the DNA end more closely, so the J call is doubtful. The CDR3 length is 16 residues. CDR1 and CDR2 (germline): LGHDT, YNNKEL (reference sequence). This CDR3 is CASSQERAGKDREQFF. The DNA for the CDR3 is TGTGCCAGCAGCCAAGAAAGGGCAGGGAAGGATCGTGAGCAGTTCTTC.

This clonotype was observed a few times. The chain links TRBV12-3 or TRBV12-4 to TRBJ2-1; TRBD2 agrees at 8 bases. V dropped 3 bases and J dropped 4; count of bases not matched to a gene: 5. This CDR3 comprises 15 residues. CDR3: CASSLLSGTYNEQFF. The CDR3 coding sequence is TGTGCCAGCAGTTTGCTTAGCGGGACGTACAATGAGCAGTTCTTC.